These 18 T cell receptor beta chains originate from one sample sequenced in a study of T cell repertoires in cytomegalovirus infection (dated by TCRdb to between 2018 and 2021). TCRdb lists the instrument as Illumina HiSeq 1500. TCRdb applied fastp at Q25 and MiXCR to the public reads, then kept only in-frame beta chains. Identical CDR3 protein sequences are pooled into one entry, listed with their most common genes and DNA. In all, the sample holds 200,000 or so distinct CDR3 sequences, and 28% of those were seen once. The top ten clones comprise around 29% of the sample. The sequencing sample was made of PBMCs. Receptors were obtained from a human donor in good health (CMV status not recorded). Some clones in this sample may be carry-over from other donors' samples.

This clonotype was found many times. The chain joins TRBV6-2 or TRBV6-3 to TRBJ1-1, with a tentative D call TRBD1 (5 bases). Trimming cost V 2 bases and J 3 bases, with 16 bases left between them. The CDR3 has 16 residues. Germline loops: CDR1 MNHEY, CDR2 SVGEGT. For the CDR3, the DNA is TGTGCCAGCAGTTACCCCCGGGGTGAGGGGTACACTGAAGCTTTCTTT. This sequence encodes CASSYPRGEGYTEAFF.

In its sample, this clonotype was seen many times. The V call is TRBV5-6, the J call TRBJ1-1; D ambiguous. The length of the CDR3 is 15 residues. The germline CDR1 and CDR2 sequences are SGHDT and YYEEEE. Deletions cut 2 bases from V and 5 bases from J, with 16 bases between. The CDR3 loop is CASSFGMEEGTEAFF. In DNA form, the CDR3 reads TGTGCCAGCAGCTTTGGCATGGAAGAAGGAACTGAAGCTTTCTTT.

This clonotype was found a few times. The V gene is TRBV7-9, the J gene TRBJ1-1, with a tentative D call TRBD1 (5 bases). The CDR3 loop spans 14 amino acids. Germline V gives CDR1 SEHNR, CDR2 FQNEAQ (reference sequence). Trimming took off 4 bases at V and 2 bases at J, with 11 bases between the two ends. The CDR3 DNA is TGTGCCAGCAGCTATACCCAGGGCAACACTGAAGCTTTCTTT. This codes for CASSYTQGNTEAFF.

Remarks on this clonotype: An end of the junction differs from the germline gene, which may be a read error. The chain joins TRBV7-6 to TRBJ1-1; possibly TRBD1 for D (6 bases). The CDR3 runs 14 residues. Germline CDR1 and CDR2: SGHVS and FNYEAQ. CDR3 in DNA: TGTGCCAGCAGCTCCGGACAGAAGAACACTGTAGCTTTCTTT. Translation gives CASSSGQKNTVAFF.

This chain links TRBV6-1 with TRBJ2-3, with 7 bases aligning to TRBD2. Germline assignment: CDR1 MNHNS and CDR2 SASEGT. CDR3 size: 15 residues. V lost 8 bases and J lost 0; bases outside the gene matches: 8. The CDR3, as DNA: TGTGCCAGCTCCCGGGGGGTTACTAGCACAGATACGCAGTATTTT. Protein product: CASSRGVTSTDTQYF.

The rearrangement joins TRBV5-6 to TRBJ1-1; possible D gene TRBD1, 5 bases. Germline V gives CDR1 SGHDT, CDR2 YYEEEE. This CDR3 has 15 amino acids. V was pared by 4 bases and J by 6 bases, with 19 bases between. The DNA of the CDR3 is TGTGCCAGCAGCCCCAAAGGCAGGGAGAGTGCTGAAGCTTTCTTT. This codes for CASSPKGRESAEAFF.

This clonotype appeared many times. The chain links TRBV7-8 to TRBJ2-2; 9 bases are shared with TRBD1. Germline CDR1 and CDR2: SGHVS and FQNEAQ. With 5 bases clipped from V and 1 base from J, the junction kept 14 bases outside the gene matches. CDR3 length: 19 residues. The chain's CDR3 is CASSRNRGLTRMNTGELFF. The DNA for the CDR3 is TGTGCCAGCAGCCGAAACAGGGGGCTAACCCGTATGAACACCGGGGAGCTGTTTTTT. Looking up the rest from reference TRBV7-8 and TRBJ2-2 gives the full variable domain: GAGVSQSPRYKVAKRGQDVALRCDPISGHVSLFWYQQALGQGPEFLTYFQNEAQLDKSGLPSDRFFAERPEGSVSTLKIQRTQQEDSAVYLCASSRNRGLTRMNTGELFFGEGSRLTVL.

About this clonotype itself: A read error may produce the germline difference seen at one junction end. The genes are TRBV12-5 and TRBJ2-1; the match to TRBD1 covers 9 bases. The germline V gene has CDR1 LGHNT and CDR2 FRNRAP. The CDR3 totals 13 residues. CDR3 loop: CASVLGTGKEQFF. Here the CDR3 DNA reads TGTGCTAGTGTTTTGGGGACAGGGAAGGAGCAGTTCTTC.

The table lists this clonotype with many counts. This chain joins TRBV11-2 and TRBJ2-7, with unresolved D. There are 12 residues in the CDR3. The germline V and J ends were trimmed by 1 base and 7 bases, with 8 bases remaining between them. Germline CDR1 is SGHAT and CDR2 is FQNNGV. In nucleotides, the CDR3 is TGTGCCAGCAGCTTAGCAGGTCGGGAGCAGTACTTC. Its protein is CASSLAGREQYF.

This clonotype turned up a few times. The DNA of the CDR3 is TGCAGCGTTGCCGAGGGGCAGGCTAACTATGGCTACACCTTC. Translating gives CSVAEGQANYGYTF. This chain links TRBV29-1 with TRBJ1-2, with D perhaps TRBD1 (5 bases). The CDR3 totals 14 residues. Trimming pared 4 bases from V and 0 bases from J, leaving 12 bases between. Per the germline V gene, CDR1 is SQVTM and CDR2 is ANQGSEA.

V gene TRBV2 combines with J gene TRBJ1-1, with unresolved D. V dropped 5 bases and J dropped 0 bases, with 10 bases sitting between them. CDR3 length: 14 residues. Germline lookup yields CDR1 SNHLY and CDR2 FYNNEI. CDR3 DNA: TGTGCCAGCAGTTCGACCGCGTTGAACACTGAAGCTTTCTTT. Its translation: CASSSTALNTEAFF. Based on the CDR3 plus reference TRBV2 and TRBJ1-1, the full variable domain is EPEVTQTPSHQVTQMGQEVILRCVPISNHLYFYWYRQILGQKVEFLVSFYNNEISEKSEIFDDQFSVERPDGSNFTLKIRSTKLEDSAMYFCASSSTALNTEAFFGQGTRLTVV.

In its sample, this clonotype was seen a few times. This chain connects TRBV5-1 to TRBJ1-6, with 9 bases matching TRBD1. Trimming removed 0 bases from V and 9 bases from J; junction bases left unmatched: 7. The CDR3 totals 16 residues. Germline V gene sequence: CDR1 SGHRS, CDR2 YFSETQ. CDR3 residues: CASSLVVGGQGSPLHF. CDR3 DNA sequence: TGCGCCAGCAGCTTGGTGGTAGGGGGACAGGGTTCACCCCTCCACTTT.

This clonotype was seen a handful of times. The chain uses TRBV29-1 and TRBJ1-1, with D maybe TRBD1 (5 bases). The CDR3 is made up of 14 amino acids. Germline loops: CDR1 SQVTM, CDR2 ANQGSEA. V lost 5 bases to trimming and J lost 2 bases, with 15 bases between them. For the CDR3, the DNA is TGCAGCGTTCCCGGGGCAGGTTATAACACTGAAGCTTTCTTT. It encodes CSVPGAGYNTEAFF.

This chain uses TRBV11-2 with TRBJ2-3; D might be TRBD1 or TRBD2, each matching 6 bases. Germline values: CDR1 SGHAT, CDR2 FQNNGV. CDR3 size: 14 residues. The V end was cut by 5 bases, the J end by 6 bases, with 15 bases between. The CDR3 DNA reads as TGTGCCAGCAGCCTCCCCGGGGGCGGGGATACGCAGTATTTT. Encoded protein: CASSLPGGGDTQYF.

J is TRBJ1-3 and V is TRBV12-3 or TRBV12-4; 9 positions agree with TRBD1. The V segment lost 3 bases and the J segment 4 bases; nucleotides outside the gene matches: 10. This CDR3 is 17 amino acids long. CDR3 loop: CASSFSGQGLSGNTIYF. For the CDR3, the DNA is TGTGCCAGCAGTTTTTCGGGACAGGGTCTTTCCGGAAACACCATATATTTT.

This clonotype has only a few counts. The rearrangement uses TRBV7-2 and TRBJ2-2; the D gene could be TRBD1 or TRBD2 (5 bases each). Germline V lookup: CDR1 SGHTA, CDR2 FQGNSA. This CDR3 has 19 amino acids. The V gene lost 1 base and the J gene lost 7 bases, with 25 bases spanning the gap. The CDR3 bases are TGTGCCAGCAGCTTAGGGTTCAATCCGGGACCACGTCTCGTCGGGGAGCTGTTTTTT. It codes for CASSLGFNPGPRLVGELFF. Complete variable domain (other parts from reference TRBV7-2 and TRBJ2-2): GAGVSQSPSNKVTEKGKDVELRCDPISGHTALYWYRQSLGQGLEFLIYFQGNSAPDKSGLPSDRFSAERTGGSVSTLTIQRTQQEDSAVYLCASSLGFNPGPRLVGELFFGEGSRLTVL.

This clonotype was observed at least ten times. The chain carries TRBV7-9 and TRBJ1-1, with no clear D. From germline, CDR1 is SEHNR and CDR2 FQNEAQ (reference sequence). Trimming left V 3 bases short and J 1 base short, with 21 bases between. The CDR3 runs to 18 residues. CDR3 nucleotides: TGTGCCAGCAGCTTCTTAAGGGCTCTCCCCGCTGGGAACACTGAAGCTTTCTTT. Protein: CASSFLRALPAGNTEAFF.

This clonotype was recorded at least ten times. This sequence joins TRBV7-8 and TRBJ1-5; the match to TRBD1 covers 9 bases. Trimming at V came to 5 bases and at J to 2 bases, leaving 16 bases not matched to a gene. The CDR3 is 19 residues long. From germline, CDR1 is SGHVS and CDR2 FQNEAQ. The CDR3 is CASSPRRGTGILGNQPQHF. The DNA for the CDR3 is TGTGCCAGCAGCCCGAGGAGGGGGACAGGGATTCTCGGCAATCAGCCCCAGCATTTT.